This TCR beta chain was recovered during a study of T cell repertoires in cytomegalovirus infection. This clonotype was observed many times. Its antigen remains unknown. TCRdb re-called the reads with MiXCR, one entry per CDR3 protein. The table has a few hundred thousand distinct CDR3 sequences, approximately 40% seen once. The sample in question was cultured PBMCs, obtained from culture after CMV antigen stimulation. This TCR derives from a human donor in good health (CMV status not recorded). Some clones in this sample may be carry-over from other donors' samples.

The DNA for the CDR3 is TGTGCCAGCCGCCGCGGACTAGCGGGGTGGTCCCACTACGAGCAGTACTTC. Amino acid sequence: CASRRGLAGWSHYEQYF. This sequence joins TRBV7-8 and TRBJ2-7, with 12 bases lining up with TRBD2. V lost 8 bases, J lost 3 bases, and 14 bases stayed unmatched. Germline V lookup: CDR1 SGHVS, CDR2 FQNEAQ. The CDR3 runs 17 residues.